This entry features one T cell receptor (beta chain) sequence. The authors prepared the TCRbeta library with unique molecular identifiers. TCRdb analysed the PCR reads with MiXCR anew, one entry per CDR3 protein. The top ten clones hold less than 5% of a sample with about 610,000 distinct CDR3 sequences, roughly 10% of them seen once. This CDR3 comprises 14 residues. V was clipped by 4 bases and J by 3 bases, with 11 bases between them. CDR1 SGHRS and CDR2 YFSETQ come from the germline V gene. The sample comes from a study of T-cell reconstitution after alpha-beta-depleted transplantation in children.

The source of this sequence is a human donor who donated a stem cell graft to a child with acute myeloid leukemia. The V call is TRBV5-1, the J call TRBJ2-1, with TRBD2 as a possible D gene (5 bases). The sample in question was PBMCs from the stem cell graft donor, obtained from the stem cell graft. The CDR3 coding sequence is TGCGCCAGCAGCCCGGACGGGGACTACAATGAGCAGTTCTTC. As protein: CASSPDGDYNEQFF.